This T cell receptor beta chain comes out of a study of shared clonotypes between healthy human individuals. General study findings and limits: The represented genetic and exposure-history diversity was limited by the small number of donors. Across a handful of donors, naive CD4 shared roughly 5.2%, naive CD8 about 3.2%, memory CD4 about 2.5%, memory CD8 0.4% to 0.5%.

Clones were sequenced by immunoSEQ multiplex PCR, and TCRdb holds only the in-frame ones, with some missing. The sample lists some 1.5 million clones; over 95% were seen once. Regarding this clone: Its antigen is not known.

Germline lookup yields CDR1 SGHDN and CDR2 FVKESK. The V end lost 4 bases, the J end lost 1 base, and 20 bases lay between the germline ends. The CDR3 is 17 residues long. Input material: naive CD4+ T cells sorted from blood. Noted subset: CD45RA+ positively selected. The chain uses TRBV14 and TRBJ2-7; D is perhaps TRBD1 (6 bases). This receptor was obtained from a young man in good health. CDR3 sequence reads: CASSPPWGPRSSYEQYF. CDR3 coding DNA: TGTGCCAGCAGCCCGCCCTGGGGGCCGAGGTCTTCCTACGAGCAGTACTTC.